Shown below are 2 T cell receptor beta chains from a single sample sequenced in a study of CD8 T cells in Susac syndrome. RNA was extracted with the RNeasy kit, and a quantity of about 0.5 to 1 ug was reverse transcribed using random hexamers. TCRdb itself ran the immunoSEQ multiplex PCR reads through MiXCR, one entry per CDR3 protein. Altogether 140,000 to 150,000 distinct CDR3 sequences are present, about 95% being singletons, with the ten largest covering over 0.095%. Sequenced sample: CD4+ T cells from PBMCs. The receptors stem from a human donor with multiple sclerosis.

V and J are TRBV3-1 and TRBJ1-2; 7 bases align to TRBD1. In germline, CDR1 is LGHDT, CDR2 YNNKEL (reference sequence). Trimming cost V 2 bases and J 13 bases; bases outside gene matches: 7. The CDR3 spans 12 residues. Here the CDR3 reads CASSQTGAAGTF. Here the CDR3 DNA reads TGTGCCAGCAGCCAAACAGGGGCCGCCGGCACCTTC.

This chain links TRBV6-5 with TRBJ2-7, with a tentative D call TRBD2 (6 bases). From germline, CDR1 is MNHEY and CDR2 SVGAGI. This CDR3 has 14 residues. The germline V and J ends were trimmed by 0 bases and 0 bases, with 6 bases remaining between them. The CDR3 loop is CASSYSGSSYEQYF. CDR3 sequence (DNA): TGTGCCAGCAGTTACTCCGGGAGCTCCTACGAGCAGTACTTC.